These 2 T cell receptor beta chains share one sample of origin, sequenced in a study of tumor-infiltrating lymphocytes in primary liver carcinoma. TCR beta cDNA was made from approximately 500 ng total RNA with a constant-region primer. Researchers made the TCR beta libraries by running three nested multiplex PCR rounds with slightly modified ARM-PCR. Primers for the first two PCR rounds were TRBV1-TRBV30 forward primers and a C-beta reverse primer (approximately 10 cycles per round). TCRdb independently ran MiXCR on the multiplex PCR reads; one entry per CDR3 protein. The sample has about 25,000 distinct CDR3 sequences, around 77% seen once. Unsorted bulk tissue (roughly 17-33 mg) underwent RNA and DNA co-extraction. The sample taken for sequencing was liver tumor tissue from sampling region 5. Specified subset: tumor region T5, tumor centre. The receptors come from a woman in her twenties or thirties with primary liver carcinoma and hepatitis B virus infection.

The chain links TRBV11-2 to TRBJ2-7, with D perhaps TRBD1 (5 bases). CDR3 length equals 13 residues. The V gene's germline CDR1 is SGHAT and CDR2 FQNNGV. CDR3: CVGVLSRGYEQYF. CDR3 DNA: TGTGTCGGCGTCCTGTCTAGGGGATACGAGCAGTACTTC.

The chain recombines TRBV12-3 or TRBV12-4 with TRBJ2-7; D unresolved. This CDR3 contains 15 residues. Trimming left V 8 bases short and J 4 bases short, with 21 bases between. The CDR3 region is CASLQPGTQCYEQYF. CDR3 nucleotide sequence: TGTGCCAGCCTGCAACCCGGTACACAGTGTTACGAGCAGTACTTC.